Presented here are 31 T cell receptor beta chains from one specimen sequenced in a study of blood T cell repertoires in COVID-19. This table comes from immunoSEQ multiplex PCR, and its TCRdb copy is limited to in-frame clones, with some not included. This table has roughly 100,000 clones, roughly 85% appearing once. The sample was peripheral blood. The receptors were sampled from a man between 45 and 60 years old with active COVID-19.

The rearrangement uses TRBV30 and TRBJ1-1, with D tentatively TRBD1 (6 bases). The CDR3 sequence is 14 residues long. Germline V gene data show CDR1 as GTSNPN and CDR2 as SVGIG (reference sequence). V was cut by 0 bases and J by 1 base, with 9 bases left in between. CDR3 region: CAWSVLQGNTEAFF. Written as DNA, the CDR3 is TGTGCCTGGAGTGTGCTACAGGGGAACACTGAAGCTTTCTTT.

V gene TRBV19 combines with J gene TRBJ1-1; TRBD1 agrees at 9 bases. With 10 bases clipped from V and 5 bases from J, the junction kept 8 bases outside the gene matches. The germline CDR1 and CDR2 sequences are LNHDA and SQIVND (reference sequence). This CDR3 spans 13 amino acids. The chain's CDR3 is CATSQGAKTEAFF. The CDR3 nucleotides read TGTGCCACCTCACAGGGGGCGAAAACTGAAGCTTTCTTT.

The rearrangement joins TRBV5-1 to TRBJ2-7; no clear D gene. Trimming cost V 0 bases and J 3 bases, with 13 bases left between them. The CDR3 runs to 15 residues. Germline V gene lookup returns CDR1 SGHRS and CDR2 YFSETQ. The CDR3 region has the DNA TGCGCCAGCAGCTTGGATGCGGTGTCCGGCTACGAGCAGTACTTC. It codes for CASSLDAVSGYEQYF.

This sequence joins TRBV11-2 and TRBJ2-1; D may be TRBD2 (6 bases). Germline values: CDR1 SGHAT, CDR2 FQNNGV. The CDR3 extends over 14 amino acids. The V end lost 5 bases, the J end lost 2 bases, and 10 bases lay between the germline ends. The CDR3: CASSTGGTYNEQFF. CDR3 nucleotides: TGTGCCAGCAGCACCGGGGGAACCTACAATGAGCAGTTCTTC.

This clone was observed a single time. J is TRBJ2-5 and V is TRBV6-6, with D possibly matching TRBD2 (5 bases). Germline lookup yields CDR1 MNHNY and CDR2 SVGAGI (reference sequence). The germline V and J ends were trimmed by 6 bases and 5 bases, with 13 bases remaining between them. The CDR3 sequence is 13 residues long. CDR3 in DNA: TGTGCCAGCAGACGGGGTGATGTGGAGACCCAGTACTTC. It encodes CASRRGDVETQYF.

This clone occurred a few times. The rearrangement joins TRBV6-1 to TRBJ2-5, with 12 bases matching TRBD2. V gave up 2 bases and J gave up 1 base; unmatched junction bases: 2. Germline V gene data show CDR1 as MNHNS and CDR2 as SASEGT. The CDR3 has 16 residues. The CDR3 DNA sequence: TGTGCCAGCAGTGAACTAGCGGGGGGGCCCCAAGAGACCCAGTACTTC. Its translation: CASSELAGGPQETQYF.

This chain joins TRBV10-3 and TRBJ1-1; D may be TRBD1 (6 bases). V was pared by 6 bases and J by 8 bases, with 13 bases between. The CDR3 loop spans 12 amino acids. CDR1 and CDR2 (germline): ENHRY, SYGVKD. The CDR3 is CAIRGTTLEAFF. The CDR3 DNA is TGTGCCATCAGGGGGACAACCCTCGAAGCTTTCTTT.

The chain recombines TRBV7-6 with TRBJ2-7, with 7 bases that match TRBD1. Losses at the gene ends were 6 bases for V and 7 bases for J; bases not matched to a gene: 6. This CDR3 is built from 12 residues. Germline values: CDR1 SGHVS, CDR2 FNYEAQ. The chain's CDR3 is CASSLQGLEQYF. CDR3 nucleotides: TGTGCCAGCAGTTTACAGGGGTTAGAGCAGTACTTC. Combining the CDR3 with reference TRBV7-6 and TRBJ2-7 gives the whole variable domain GAGVSQSPRYKVTKRGQDVALRCDPISGHVSLYWYRQALGQGPEFLTYFNYEAQQDKSGLPNDRFSAERPEGSISTLTIQRTEQRDSAMYRCASSLQGLEQYFGPGTRLTVT.

This rearrangement joins TRBV18 to TRBJ1-4; weak D call: TRBD1 (5 bases). Germline-derived CDR1 and CDR2 are KGHSH and LQKENI. V was cut by 1 base and J by 11 bases, with 11 bases left in between. CDR3 length equals 13 residues. CDR3 loop: CASSPLDSEKLFF. As DNA, the CDR3 is TGTGCCAGCTCACCACTTGACAGCGAGAAACTGTTTTTT.

The V and J genes are TRBV29-1 and TRBJ2-2, with TRBD2 identical over 13 bases. The germline gives CDR1 SQVTM, CDR2 ANQGSEA. The J segment lost 6 bases and the V segment lost 2 bases, leaving 18 bases of the junction unmatched. The CDR3 has 20 amino acids. The CDR3 sequence: CSVEMGGSLAGGPGPGELFF. The DNA for the CDR3 is TGCAGCGTTGAAATGGGAGGGTCACTAGCGGGGGGGCCTGGACCCGGGGAGCTGTTTTTT.

The chain employs TRBV12-5 and TRBJ2-2, with D perhaps TRBD1 (5 bases). The CDR3 extends over 14 amino acids. Germline-derived CDR1 and CDR2 are LGHNT and FRNRAP. With 3 bases removed from V and 7 bases from J, the gap between germline ends came to 12 bases. Here the CDR3 reads CASGFGQMGGELFF. The CDR3 coding sequence is TGTGCTAGTGGTTTCGGACAAATGGGCGGGGAGCTGTTTTTT.

The chain recombines TRBV23-1 with TRBJ2-2; 8 bases match TRBD1. TRBV23-1 is flagged as an ORF with uncertain function. The CDR3 consists of 15 residues. Unmatched junction bases numbered 5, after V lost 7 bases and J lost 1 base. CDR3 DNA: TGCGCCAGCAACCACAGGGGGAGGAACACCGGGGAGCTGTTTTTT. This translates into CASNHRGRNTGELFF.

Notes on this clone: A read error may account for a junction end that differs from germline. The chain recombines TRBV29-1 with TRBJ1-2; 7 nucleotides agree with TRBD1. CDR1 SQVTM and CDR2 ANQGSEA come from the germline V gene. The CDR3 covers 12 residues. The chain's CDR3 is CSVQEGARGYTF. CDR3 in DNA: TGCAGCGTTCAAGAGGGGGCGCGGGGCTACACCTTC.

This rearrangement joins TRBV7-6 to TRBJ2-7; TRBD1 matches 9 bases. The length of the CDR3 is 16 residues. Germline CDR1 is SGHVS and CDR2 is FNYEAQ. Trimming at V came to 5 bases and at J to 5 bases, leaving 13 bases not matched to a gene. The CDR3 region is CASSALGGTGLHEQYF. CDR3 DNA sequence: TGTGCCAGCAGCGCCCTCGGAGGGACAGGGCTCCACGAGCAGTACTTC.

The chain joins TRBV4-1 to TRBJ2-1; possible D gene TRBD2, 7 bases. Trimming removed 0 bases at V and 10 bases at J, with 10 bases between. Germline CDR1 reads MGHRA; CDR2 reads YSYEKL. CDR3 length: 13 amino acids. CDR3 bases: TGCGCCAGCAGCCAAGAGGGGGGGCTCGAGCAGTTCTTC. Translation: CASSQEGGLEQFF.

This clone was observed a few times. This chain joins TRBV20-1 and TRBJ1-4; 10 nucleotides line up with TRBD1. With V trimmed by 3 bases and J by 8 bases, 6 bases remained unmatched. CDR3 length equals 14 residues. The germline V gene encodes CDR1 DFQATT and CDR2 SNEGSKA (reference sequence). In DNA, the CDR3 is TGCAGTGCTAGTTACGTGACAGGGGGCGAAAAACTGTTTTTT. It codes for CSASYVTGGEKLFF.

The rearrangement joins TRBV7-7 to TRBJ2-1; a weak D match, TRBD2 (6 bases). The V gene's germline CDR1 is SSHAT and CDR2 FNYEAQ (reference sequence). Trimming pared 4 bases from V and 3 bases from J, leaving 7 bases between. The CDR3 length is 13 residues. CDR3 region: CASSSTSYNEQFF. The DNA for the CDR3 is TGTGCCAGCAGCTCGACTAGCTACAATGAGCAGTTCTTC.

The gene calls are TRBV6-5 and TRBJ2-5; D is possibly TRBD1 (5 bases). There are 14 residues in the CDR3. Between the trimmed V and J ends, which lost 5 bases and 5 bases, there was a span of 15 bases. The germline V gene encodes CDR1 MNHEY and CDR2 SVGAGI. The CDR3 DNA sequence: TGTGCCAGCAGTACTGGGCAAGGGGTGGAGACCCAGTACTTC. Its protein product is CASSTGQGVETQYF.

Remarks on this clone: Other DNA sequences in the sample encode the same CDR3. The chain links TRBV7-2 to TRBJ1-3, with D unresolved. V gave up 3 bases and J gave up 0 bases, with 6 bases separating them. In germline, CDR1 is SGHTA, CDR2 FQGNSA. This CDR3 has 14 amino acids. The chain's CDR3 is CASSFPGSGNTIYF. The DNA of the CDR3 is TGTGCCAGCAGCTTCCCCGGCTCTGGAAACACCATATATTTT.

The J gene is TRBJ2-1, the V gene TRBV5-4, with 9 bases identical to TRBD2. Per the germline V gene, CDR1 is SGHNT and CDR2 is YYREEE (reference sequence). The CDR3 extends over 15 amino acids. The V segment lost 0 bases and the J segment 7 bases; nucleotides outside the gene matches: 5. CDR3 residues: CASSLDLSGGNEQFF. The CDR3 DNA follows: TGTGCCAGCAGCTTGGATCTTAGCGGGGGAAATGAGCAGTTCTTC.

This sequence joins TRBV6-2 or TRBV6-3 and TRBJ1-5, with 9 positions matching TRBD1. CDR3 length: 18 residues. The junction had 8 bases not matched to a gene; V was cut back by 2 bases and J by 0 bases. CDR1 MNHEY and CDR2 SVGEGT come from the germline V gene. The CDR3 is CASSYPDRGLYSNQPQHF. CDR3 sequence (DNA): TGTGCCAGCAGTTACCCGGACAGGGGACTTTATAGCAATCAGCCCCAGCATTTT.

The chain couples TRBV11-2 to TRBJ1-4; D gene ambiguous. Trimming removed 6 bases from V and 4 bases from J, with 6 bases in between. Looked up from germline, CDR1 is SGHAT and CDR2 is FQNNGV. This CDR3 has 12 residues. CDR3 sequence reads: CASSASNEKLFF. The DNA of the CDR3 is TGTGCCAGCAGTGCGAGTAATGAAAAACTGTTTTTT.

V usage is TRBV19 and J usage is TRBJ2-7, with a tentative D call TRBD2 (5 bases). Germline V lookup: CDR1 LNHDA, CDR2 SQIVND (reference sequence). The CDR3 consists of 14 residues. V was pared by 6 bases and J by 7 bases, with 19 bases between. CDR3 DNA sequence: TGTGCCAGTAGGGACCGGTCTAGGGCGGGTGAGCAGTACTTC. Its translation: CASRDRSRAGEQYF. Together with reference TRBV19 and TRBJ2-7, the CDR3 gives the full variable domain: DGGITQSPKYLFRKEGQNVTLSCEQNLNHDAMYWYRQDPGQGLRLIYYSQIVNDFQKGDIAEGYSVSREKKESFPLTVTSAQKNPTAFYLCASRDRSRAGEQYFGPGTRLTVT.

This clone has just a few counts. The V call is TRBV5-8, the J call TRBJ2-3; D is possibly TRBD2 (7 bases). V dropped 7 bases and J dropped 2 bases, with 26 bases sitting between them. The CDR3 length is 18 residues. Looked up from germline, CDR1 is SGHTS and CDR2 is YDEGEE. CDR3: CASPSMLWGLAATDTQYF. DNA of the CDR3: TGTGCCAGCCCCAGTATGCTATGGGGGCTAGCGGCCACAGATACGCAGTATTTT. Using reference TRBV5-8 and TRBJ2-3 for the parts outside the CDR3, the full variable domain is EAGVTQSPTHLIKTRGQQATLRCSPISGHTSVYWYQQALGLGLQFLLWYDEGEERNRGNFPPRFSGRQFPNYSSELNVNALELEDSALYLCASPSMLWGLAATDTQYFGPGTRLTVL.

The J gene is TRBJ1-1, the V gene TRBV11-1; no clear D. The V and J ends lost 3 bases and 3 bases respectively, with 14 bases between them. The CDR3 has 15 amino acids. Germline lookup yields CDR1 SGHAT and CDR2 FQDESV (reference sequence). The CDR3 region is CASSLRPDGYTEAFF. Written as DNA, the CDR3 is TGTGCCAGCAGCTTGCGGCCAGACGGGTACACTGAAGCTTTCTTT.

The chain employs TRBV6-5 and TRBJ1-1; 9 nucleotides line up with TRBD1. The CDR3 totals 13 residues. CDR1 and CDR2 (germline): MNHEY, SVGAGI. V trimming: 2 bases; J trimming: 6 bases; junction bases outside the gene matches: 1. The CDR3 coding sequence is TGTGCCAGCAGTTACGGGGACAGGGCTGAAGCTTTCTTT. Translating it yields CASSYGDRAEAFF.

V gene TRBV11-2 combines with J gene TRBJ1-6, with D perhaps matching TRBD1 (5 bases). Deletions cut 5 bases from V and 3 bases from J, with 8 bases between. Germline values: CDR1 SGHAT, CDR2 FQNNGV. This CDR3 is built from 14 residues. CDR3 DNA sequence: TGTGCCAGCAGCCGACAGAACTATAATTCACCCCTCCACTTT. It specifies CASSRQNYNSPLHF.

The V gene is TRBV4-3, the J gene TRBJ1-2; D might be TRBD1 (6 bases). The CDR3 is 17 residues long. The V end was cut by 2 bases, the J end by 2 bases, with 18 bases between. Germline V gives CDR1 LGHNA, CDR2 YSLEER. DNA of the CDR3: TGCGCCAGCAGCCAAATCTTAGGGGGGGGCGGAAACTATGGCTACACCTTC. This gives the protein CASSQILGGGGNYGYTF.

The rearrangement uses TRBV18 and TRBJ2-6, with 8 bases that match TRBD1. The ends lost 4 bases at V and 0 bases at J; junction bases unmatched: 5. From germline, CDR1 is KGHSH and CDR2 LQKENI. The CDR3 consists of 17 residues. CDR3 amino acids: CASSLGQGNSGANVLTF. DNA of the CDR3: TGTGCCAGCTCACTAGGACAGGGAAACTCTGGGGCCAACGTCCTGACTTTC.

The rearrangement uses TRBV7-2 and TRBJ2-1; the D is unclear. CDR1 SGHTA and CDR2 FQGNSA come from the germline V gene. The CDR3 loop spans 16 amino acids. V was clipped by 5 bases and J by 0 bases, with 14 bases between them. The chain's CDR3 is CASSPPGFSSYNEQFF. CDR3 nucleotides: TGTGCCAGCAGCCCGCCCGGGTTCAGCTCCTACAATGAGCAGTTCTTC.

The rearrangement joins TRBV7-9 to TRBJ1-2; no reliable D call. Trimming stripped 5 bases from V and 4 bases from J, with 8 bases between. This CDR3 is built from 12 residues. Germline CDR1 is SEHNR and CDR2 is FQNEAQ (reference sequence). CDR3 sequence (DNA): TGTGCCAGCAGCATGAACTTCTATGGCTACACCTTC. Translated: CASSMNFYGYTF.